This TCR beta chain was recovered during a study of Tregs in tolerant kidney transplant recipients. Mixed chimerism was transient after nonmyeloablative marrow transplants from related graft donors. CDR3 length: 12 amino acids. The trim removed 4 bases at V and 2 bases at J, leaving 1 base unmatched. Germline V gene data show CDR1 as GTSNPN and CDR2 as SVGIG (reference sequence). In the case of this clone: What it recognizes is unknown.

Study-wide results and limits: Expanding Tregs on activated donor B cells appeared to best identify donor-specific TCRbeta clones. Biological reproducibility was not directly addressed in this study. Findings come from small patient numbers and require larger validation.

Some clones are missing from TCRdb's copy, which holds only in-frame ones; the method was immunoSEQ multiplex PCR. The sample lists 80,000 or so clones, about 91% occurring once. Sequencing used CD4+ T cells from blood (PBMCs), obtained 24 months after the transplant. The chain has TRBV30 and TRBJ1-2; 7 bases line up with TRBD1. This receptor was identified in a human patient who received a combined kidney and bone marrow transplant. Some T cells may trace back to the graft donor. This CDR3 reads CAWTTGNYGYTF. As DNA, the CDR3 is TGTGCCTGGACGACAGGGAACTATGGCTACACCTTC.